The 12 T cell receptor beta chains given below trace back to one sample, sequenced in a study of T cell responses to AZD1222 COVID-19 vaccine. Clones were sequenced by immunoSEQ multiplex PCR, and TCRdb holds only the in-frame ones, with some missing. The sample includes 140,000 to 150,000 clones, 93% of them seen just once. This specimen was peripheral blood, taken after recovery from COVID-19. Receptors were obtained from an adult who had recovered from COVID-19.

This chain connects TRBV24-1 to TRBJ2-3, with a possible D match to TRBD2 (6 bases). The CDR3 extends over 13 amino acids. Germline CDR1 is KGHDR and CDR2 is SFDVKD. Deletions cut 9 bases from V and 3 bases from J, with 12 bases between. CDR3 loop: CATLGGATDTQYF. CDR3 coding DNA: TGTGCCACCTTGGGGGGAGCGACAGATACGCAGTATTTT.

J is TRBJ2-7 and V is TRBV10-3; 10 nucleotides match TRBD2. Losses at the gene ends were 4 bases for V and 0 bases for J; bases not matched to a gene: 6. CDR3 length: 16 residues. Germline lookup yields CDR1 ENHRY and CDR2 SYGVKD. In DNA form, the CDR3 reads TGTGCCATCAGTGGGATAGCGGGAGGCGTCTCCTACGAGCAGTACTTC. Residues: CAISGIAGGVSYEQYF.

CDR3: CASSVGGVAVQETQYF. The DNA of the CDR3 is TGTGCCAGCAGCGTAGGGGGGGTAGCGGTCCAAGAGACCCAGTACTTC. This chain links TRBV9 with TRBJ2-5, with D possibly being TRBD2 (6 bases). CDR3 size: 16 residues. V shed 0 bases and J shed 1 base, with 13 bases lying between them. Germline assignment: CDR1 SGDLS and CDR2 YYNGEE.

This clone turned up a few times. The rearrangement joins TRBV5-6 to TRBJ2-5; D is ambiguous. The germline V gene has CDR1 SGHDT and CDR2 YYEEEE. V dropped 6 bases and J dropped 7 bases, with 10 bases sitting between them. This CDR3 contains 11 residues. The CDR3, as DNA: TGTGCCAGCATCAGCTTCGGGACCCAGTACTTC. Amino acids: CASISFGTQYF.

V and J are TRBV24-1 and TRBJ2-1; 15 bases are shared with TRBD2. Germline V gives CDR1 KGHDR, CDR2 SFDVKD. This CDR3 region has 19 residues. V was clipped by 4 bases and J by 4 bases; unmatched bases: 10. As DNA, the CDR3 is TGTGCCACCAGTGACGCTAACCCGGGACTAGCGGGAGGTTACAATGAGCAGTTCTTC. Its protein product is CATSDANPGLAGGYNEQFF.

CDR3 sequence: CASSLGLDTPPFF. CDR3 nucleotides: TGTGCCAGCAGCTTAGGGCTGGACACCCCCCCGTTCTTC. V is TRBV7-9 and J is TRBJ2-1; D is perhaps TRBD1 (5 bases). The germline CDR1 and CDR2 sequences are SEHNR and FQNEAQ (reference sequence). The CDR3 extends over 13 amino acids. The V end lost 1 base, the J end lost 15 bases, and 16 bases lay between the germline ends.

The chain employs TRBV7-8 and TRBJ2-2; the match to TRBD2 covers 12 bases. The CDR3 is made up of 16 amino acids. V dropped 4 bases and J dropped 5; count of bases not matched to a gene: 5. In germline, CDR1 is SGHVS, CDR2 FQNEAQ. The CDR3 protein is CASSSPGTSGTGELFF. The CDR3 coding sequence is TGTGCCAGCAGCTCGCCCGGGACTAGCGGGACCGGGGAGCTGTTTTTT.

This chain links TRBV4-1 with TRBJ2-2; D uncertain. The V end lost 1 base, the J end lost 3 bases, and 9 bases lay between the germline ends. The CDR3 length is 15 residues. Germline CDR1 MGHRA, CDR2 YSYEKL. CDR3 region: CASSQVGIDTGELFF. The CDR3 DNA is TGCGCCAGCAGCCAAGTAGGGATAGACACCGGGGAGCTGTTTTTT.

V gene TRBV5-1 combines with J gene TRBJ2-1; TRBD1 is a possible D gene (7 bases). The V gene's germline CDR1 is SGHRS and CDR2 YFSETQ. Trimming cost V 4 bases and J 0 bases, with 14 bases left between them. The CDR3 totals 16 residues. CDR3 loop: CASSRAGTASYNEQFF. In nucleotides, the CDR3 is TGCGCCAGCAGCCGCGCGGGGACAGCCTCCTACAATGAGCAGTTCTTC.

The chain has TRBV7-9 and TRBJ2-7; D may be TRBD2 (5 bases). Germline V gene lookup returns CDR1 SEHNR and CDR2 FQNEAQ (reference sequence). Trimming shortened V by 2 bases and J by 7 bases, and 18 bases separated the two germline ends. The CDR3 is 15 residues long. The CDR3 sequence: CASSLSRDYSEEQYF. The CDR3, as DNA: TGTGCCAGCAGCTTAAGTCGAGACTACAGTGAGGAGCAGTACTTC.

Note on this clone: This specimen includes other DNA sequences encoding the same CDR3. V gene TRBV2 combines with J gene TRBJ2-2; D perhaps matches TRBD1 (5 bases). V lost 4 bases, J lost 4 bases, and 10 bases lay in between. Per the germline V gene, CDR1 is SNHLY and CDR2 is FYNNEI. This CDR3 contains 14 residues. The CDR3 here is CASSVDTFTGELFF. The CDR3 coding sequence is TGTGCCAGCAGTGTGGACACCTTCACCGGGGAGCTGTTTTTT.

This chain joins TRBV5-1 and TRBJ2-5, with TRBD1 identical over 7 bases. The CDR3 length is 14 residues. The germline V gene has CDR1 SGHRS and CDR2 YFSETQ. V dropped 4 bases and J dropped 2; count of bases not matched to a gene: 5. The CDR3 region is CASSLDRAQETQYF. The DNA of the CDR3 is TGCGCCAGCAGCCTCGACAGGGCGCAAGAGACCCAGTACTTC.